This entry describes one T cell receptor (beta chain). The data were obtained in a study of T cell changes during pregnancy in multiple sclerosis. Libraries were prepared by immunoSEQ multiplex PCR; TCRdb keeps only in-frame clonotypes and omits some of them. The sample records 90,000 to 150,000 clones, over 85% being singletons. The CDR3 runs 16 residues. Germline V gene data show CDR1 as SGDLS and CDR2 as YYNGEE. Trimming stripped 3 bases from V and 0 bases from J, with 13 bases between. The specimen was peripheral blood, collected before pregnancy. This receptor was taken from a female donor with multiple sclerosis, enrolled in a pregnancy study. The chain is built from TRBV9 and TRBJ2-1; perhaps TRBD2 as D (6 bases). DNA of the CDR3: TGTGCCAGCAGCGGAGGAGGGATCAGCTCCTACAATGAGCAGTTCTTC. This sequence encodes CASSGGGISSYNEQFF.